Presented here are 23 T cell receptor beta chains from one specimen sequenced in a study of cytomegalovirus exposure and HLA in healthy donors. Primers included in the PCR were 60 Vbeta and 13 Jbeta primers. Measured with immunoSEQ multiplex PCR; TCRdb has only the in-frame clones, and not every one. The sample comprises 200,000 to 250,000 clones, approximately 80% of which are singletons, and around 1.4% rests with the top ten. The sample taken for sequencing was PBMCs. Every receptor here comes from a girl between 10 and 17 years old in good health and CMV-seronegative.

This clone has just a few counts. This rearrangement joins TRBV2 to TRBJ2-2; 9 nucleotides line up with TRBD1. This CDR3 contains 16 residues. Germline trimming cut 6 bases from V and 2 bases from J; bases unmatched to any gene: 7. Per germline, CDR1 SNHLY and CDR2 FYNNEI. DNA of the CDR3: TGTGCCAGCAGGGGGACAGGGAAAGGTAACACCGGGGAGCTGTTTTTT. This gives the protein CASRGTGKGNTGELFF.

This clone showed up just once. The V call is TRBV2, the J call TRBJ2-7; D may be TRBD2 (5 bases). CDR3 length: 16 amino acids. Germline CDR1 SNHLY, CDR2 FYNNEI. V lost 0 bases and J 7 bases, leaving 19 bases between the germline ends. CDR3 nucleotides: TGTGCCAGCAGTGAAGCCCGGGGTAAAGGAAGATATGAGCAGTACTTC. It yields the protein CASSEARGKGRYEQYF.

This chain's CDR3 is CAGTIGGRTGEKLFF. The CDR3 DNA reads as TGTGCCGGCACAATCGGAGGAAGAACGGGAGAAAAACTGTTTTTT. The V and J genes are TRBV2 and TRBJ1-4; D not resolved. Trimming left V 11 bases short and J 8 bases short, with 24 bases between. This CDR3 region has 15 residues. Germline lookup yields CDR1 SNHLY and CDR2 FYNNEI. The full variable domain, completed using reference TRBV2 and TRBJ1-4, is EPEVTQTPSHQVTQMGQEVILRCVPISNHLYFYWYRQILGQKVEFLVSFYNNEISEKSEIFDDQFSVERPDGSNFTLKIRSTKLEDSAMYFCAGTIGGRTGEKLFFGSGTQLSVL.

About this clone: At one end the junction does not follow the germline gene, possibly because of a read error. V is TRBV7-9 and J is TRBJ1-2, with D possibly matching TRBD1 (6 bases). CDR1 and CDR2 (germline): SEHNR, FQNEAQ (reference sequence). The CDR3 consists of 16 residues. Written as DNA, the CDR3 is TGTTCCAGCAGCCGAAGTTCGGGACCGACGGGGGGCGGCTACACCTTC. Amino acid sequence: CSSSRSSGPTGGGYTF.

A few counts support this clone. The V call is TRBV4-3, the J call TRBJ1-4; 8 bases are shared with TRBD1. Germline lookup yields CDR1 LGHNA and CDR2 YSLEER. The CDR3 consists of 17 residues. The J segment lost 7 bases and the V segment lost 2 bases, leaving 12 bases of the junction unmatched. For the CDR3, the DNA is TGCGCCAGCAGCCAATTGTCCCAAGGACAGGGTACTGAAAAACTGTTTTTT. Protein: CASSQLSQGQGTEKLFF.

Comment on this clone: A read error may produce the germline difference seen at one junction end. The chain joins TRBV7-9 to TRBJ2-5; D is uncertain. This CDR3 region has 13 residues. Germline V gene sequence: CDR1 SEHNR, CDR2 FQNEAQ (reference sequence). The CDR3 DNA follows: TGTTCCAGCAGCTCCAGCGAGCTCGAGACCCAGTACTTC. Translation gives CSSSSSELETQYF.

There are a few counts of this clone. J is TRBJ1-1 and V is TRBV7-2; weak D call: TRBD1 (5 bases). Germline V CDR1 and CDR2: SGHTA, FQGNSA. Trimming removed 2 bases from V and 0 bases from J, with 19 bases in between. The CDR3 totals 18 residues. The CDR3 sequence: CASSLSRAGGAVNTEAFF. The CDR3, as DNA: TGTGCCAGCAGCTTAAGCAGGGCAGGCGGGGCCGTGAACACTGAAGCTTTCTTT.

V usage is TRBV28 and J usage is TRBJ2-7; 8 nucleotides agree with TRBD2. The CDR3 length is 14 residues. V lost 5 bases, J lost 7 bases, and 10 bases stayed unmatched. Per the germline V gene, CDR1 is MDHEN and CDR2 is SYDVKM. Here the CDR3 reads CASSLTGGREEQYF. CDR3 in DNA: TGTGCCAGCAGTCTAACGGGGGGGCGGGAGGAGCAGTACTTC. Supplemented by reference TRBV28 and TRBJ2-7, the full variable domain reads DVKVTQSSRYLVKRTGEKVFLECVQDMDHENMFWYRQDPGLGLRLIYFSYDVKMKEKGDIPEGYSVSREKKERFSLILESASTNQTSMYLCASSLTGGREEQYFGPGTRLTVT.

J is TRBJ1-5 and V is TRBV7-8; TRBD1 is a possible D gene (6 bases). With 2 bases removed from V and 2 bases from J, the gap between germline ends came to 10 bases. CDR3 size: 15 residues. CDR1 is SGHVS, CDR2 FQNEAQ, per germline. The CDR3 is CASSLTGTGNQPQHF. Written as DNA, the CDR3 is TGTGCCAGCAGCTTAACAGGGACGGGCAATCAGCCCCAGCATTTT.

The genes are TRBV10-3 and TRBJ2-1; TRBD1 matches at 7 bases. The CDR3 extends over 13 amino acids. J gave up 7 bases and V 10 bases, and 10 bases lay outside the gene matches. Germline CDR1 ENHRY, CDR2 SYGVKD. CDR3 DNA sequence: TGTGCCACTCAATCACAGGGGATGAATGAGCAGTTCTTC. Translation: CATQSQGMNEQFF.

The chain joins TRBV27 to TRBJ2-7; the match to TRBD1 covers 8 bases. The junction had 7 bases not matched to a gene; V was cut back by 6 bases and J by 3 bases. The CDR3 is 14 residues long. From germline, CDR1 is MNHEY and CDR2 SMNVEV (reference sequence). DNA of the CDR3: TGTGCCAGCAGGGTGACAGGGGATTTCTACGAGCAGTACTTC. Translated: CASRVTGDFYEQYF.

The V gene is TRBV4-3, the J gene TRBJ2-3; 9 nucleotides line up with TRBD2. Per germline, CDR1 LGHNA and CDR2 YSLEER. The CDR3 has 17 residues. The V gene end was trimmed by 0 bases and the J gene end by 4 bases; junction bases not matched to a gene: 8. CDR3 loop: CASSQDRSTSGSDTQYF. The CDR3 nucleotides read TGCGCCAGCAGCCAAGATCGTTCGACTAGCGGTTCAGATACGCAGTATTTT.

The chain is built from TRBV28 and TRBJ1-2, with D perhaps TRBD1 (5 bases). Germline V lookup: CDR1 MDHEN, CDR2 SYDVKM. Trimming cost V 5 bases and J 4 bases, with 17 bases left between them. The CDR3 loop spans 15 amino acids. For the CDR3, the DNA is TGTGCCAGCAGTCCCCCGGGGGGTTGGGTCTATGGCTACACCTTC. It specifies CASSPPGGWVYGYTF.

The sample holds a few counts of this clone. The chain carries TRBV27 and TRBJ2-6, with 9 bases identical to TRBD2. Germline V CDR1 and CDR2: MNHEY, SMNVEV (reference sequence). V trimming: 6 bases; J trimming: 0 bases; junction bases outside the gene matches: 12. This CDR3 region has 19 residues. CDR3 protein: CASSRLGLAKSSGANVLTF. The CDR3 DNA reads TGTGCCAGCAGCCGGTTAGGACTAGCGAAAAGCTCTGGGGCCAACGTCCTGACTTTC. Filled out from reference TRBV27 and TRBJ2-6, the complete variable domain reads EAQVTQNPRYLITVTGKKLTVTCSQNMNHEYMSWYRQDPGLGLRQIYYSMNVEVTDKGDVPEGYKVSRKEKRNFPLILESPSPNQTSLYFCASSRLGLAKSSGANVLTFGAGSRLTVL.

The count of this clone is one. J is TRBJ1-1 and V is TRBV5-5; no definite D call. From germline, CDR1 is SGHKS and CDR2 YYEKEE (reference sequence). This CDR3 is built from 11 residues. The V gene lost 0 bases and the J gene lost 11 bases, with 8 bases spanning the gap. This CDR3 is CASSLDDGAFF. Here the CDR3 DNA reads TGTGCCAGCAGCTTGGATGACGGGGCTTTCTTT.

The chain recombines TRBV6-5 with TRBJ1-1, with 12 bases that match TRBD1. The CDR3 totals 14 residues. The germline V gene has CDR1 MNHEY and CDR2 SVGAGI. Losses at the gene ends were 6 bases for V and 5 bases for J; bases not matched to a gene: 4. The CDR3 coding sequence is TGTGCCAGCAGACGGGACAGGGGGCAAACTGAAGCTTTCTTT. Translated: CASRRDRGQTEAFF.

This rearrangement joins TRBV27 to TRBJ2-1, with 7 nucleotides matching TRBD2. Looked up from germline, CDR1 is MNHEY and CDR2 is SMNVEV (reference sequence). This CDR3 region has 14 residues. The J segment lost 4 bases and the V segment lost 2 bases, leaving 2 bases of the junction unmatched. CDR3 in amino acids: CASSLLAAYNEQFF. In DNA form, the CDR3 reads TGTGCCAGCAGTTTACTAGCGGCATACAATGAGCAGTTCTTC.

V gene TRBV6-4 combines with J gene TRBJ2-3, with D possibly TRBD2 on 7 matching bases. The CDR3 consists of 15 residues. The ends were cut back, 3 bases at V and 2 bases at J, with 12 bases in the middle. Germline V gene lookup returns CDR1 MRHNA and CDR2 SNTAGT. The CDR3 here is CASSEGGDYTDTQYF. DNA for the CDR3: TGTGCCAGCAGTGAAGGGGGGGATTACACAGATACGCAGTATTTT.

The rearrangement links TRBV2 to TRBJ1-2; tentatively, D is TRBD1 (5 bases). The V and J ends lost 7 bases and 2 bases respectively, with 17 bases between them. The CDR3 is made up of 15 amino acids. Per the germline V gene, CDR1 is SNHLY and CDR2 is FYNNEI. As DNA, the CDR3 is TGTGCCAGCACCCTCGATGTGGCAGGGAACTATGGCTACACCTTC. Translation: CASTLDVAGNYGYTF.

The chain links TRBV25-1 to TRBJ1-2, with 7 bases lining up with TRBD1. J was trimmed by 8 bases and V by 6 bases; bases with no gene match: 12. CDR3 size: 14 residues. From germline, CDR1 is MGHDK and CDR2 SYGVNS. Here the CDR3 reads CASRAGGLGAGYTF. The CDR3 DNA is TGTGCCAGCAGGGCAGGGGGATTGGGTGCAGGCTACACCTTC.

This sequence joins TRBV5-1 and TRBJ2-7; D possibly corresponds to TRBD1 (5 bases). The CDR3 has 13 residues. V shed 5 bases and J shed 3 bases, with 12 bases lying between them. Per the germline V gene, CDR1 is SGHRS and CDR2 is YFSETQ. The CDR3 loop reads CASSGVTGYEQYF. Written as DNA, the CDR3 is TGCGCCAGCAGTGGAGTAACAGGCTACGAGCAGTACTTC. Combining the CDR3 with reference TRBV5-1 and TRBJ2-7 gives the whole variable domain KAGVTQTPRYLIKTRGQQVTLSCSPISGHRSVSWYQQTPGQGLQFLFEYFSETQRNKGNFPGRFSGRQFSNSRSEMNVSTLELGDSALYLCASSGVTGYEQYFGPGTRLTVT.

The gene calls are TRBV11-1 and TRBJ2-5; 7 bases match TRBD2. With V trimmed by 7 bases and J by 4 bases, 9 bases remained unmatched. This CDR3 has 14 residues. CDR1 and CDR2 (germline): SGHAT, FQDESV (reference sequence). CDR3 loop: CASTLGRGGETQYF. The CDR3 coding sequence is TGTGCCAGCACCCTAGGTCGCGGGGGAGAGACCCAGTACTTC.

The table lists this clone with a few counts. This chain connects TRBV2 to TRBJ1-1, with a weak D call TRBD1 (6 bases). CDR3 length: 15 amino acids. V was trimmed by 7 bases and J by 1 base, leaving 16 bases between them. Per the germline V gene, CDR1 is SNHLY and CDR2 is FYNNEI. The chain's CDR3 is CASTPPEGENTEAFF. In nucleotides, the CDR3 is TGTGCCAGCACCCCTCCAGAGGGGGAGAACACTGAAGCTTTCTTT. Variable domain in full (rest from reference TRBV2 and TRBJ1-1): EPEVTQTPSHQVTQMGQEVILRCVPISNHLYFYWYRQILGQKVEFLVSFYNNEISEKSEIFDDQFSVERPDGSNFTLKIRSTKLEDSAMYFCASTPPEGENTEAFFGQGTRLTVV.